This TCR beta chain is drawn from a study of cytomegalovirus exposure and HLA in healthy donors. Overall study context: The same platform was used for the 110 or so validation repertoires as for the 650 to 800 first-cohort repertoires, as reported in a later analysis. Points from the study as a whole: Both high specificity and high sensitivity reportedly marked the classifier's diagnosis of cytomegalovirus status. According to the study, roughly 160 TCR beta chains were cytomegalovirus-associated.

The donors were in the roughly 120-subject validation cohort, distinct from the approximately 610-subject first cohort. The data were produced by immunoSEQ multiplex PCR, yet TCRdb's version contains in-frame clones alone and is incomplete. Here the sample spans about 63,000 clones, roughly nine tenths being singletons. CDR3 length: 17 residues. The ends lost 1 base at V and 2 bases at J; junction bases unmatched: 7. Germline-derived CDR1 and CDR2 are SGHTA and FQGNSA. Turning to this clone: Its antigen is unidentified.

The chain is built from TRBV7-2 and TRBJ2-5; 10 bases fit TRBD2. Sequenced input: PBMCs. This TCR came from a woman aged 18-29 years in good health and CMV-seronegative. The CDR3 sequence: CASSLEASGGPQETQYF. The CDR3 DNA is TGTGCCAGCAGCTTAGAGGCTAGCGGGGGACCTCAAGAGACCCAGTACTTC.